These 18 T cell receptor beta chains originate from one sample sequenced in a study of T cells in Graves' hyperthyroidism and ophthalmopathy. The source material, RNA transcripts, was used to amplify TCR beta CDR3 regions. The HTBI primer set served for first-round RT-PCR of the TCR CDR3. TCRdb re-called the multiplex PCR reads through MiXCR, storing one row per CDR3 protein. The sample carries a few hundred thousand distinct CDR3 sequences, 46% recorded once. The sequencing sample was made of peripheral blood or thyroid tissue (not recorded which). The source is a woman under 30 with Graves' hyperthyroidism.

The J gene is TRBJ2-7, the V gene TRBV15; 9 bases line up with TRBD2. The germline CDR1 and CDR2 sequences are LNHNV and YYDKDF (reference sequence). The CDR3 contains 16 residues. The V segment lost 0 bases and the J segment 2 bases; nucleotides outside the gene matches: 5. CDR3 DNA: TGTGCCACCAGCAGAGATGGGCTAGCGGGGACCTACGAGCAGTACTTC. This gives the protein CATSRDGLAGTYEQYF.

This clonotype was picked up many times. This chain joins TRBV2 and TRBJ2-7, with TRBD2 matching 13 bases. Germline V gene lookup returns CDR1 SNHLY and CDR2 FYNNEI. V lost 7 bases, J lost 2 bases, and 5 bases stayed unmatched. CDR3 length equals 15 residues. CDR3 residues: CASNTGTSGTYEQYF. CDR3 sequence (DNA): TGTGCCAGCAATACCGGGACTAGCGGGACCTACGAGCAGTACTTC.

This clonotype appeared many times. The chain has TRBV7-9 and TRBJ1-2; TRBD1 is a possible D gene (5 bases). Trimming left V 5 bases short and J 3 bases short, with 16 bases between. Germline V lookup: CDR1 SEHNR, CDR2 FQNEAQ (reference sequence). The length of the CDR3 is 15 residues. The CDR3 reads CASSPAGGRDYGYTF. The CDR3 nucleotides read TGTGCCAGCAGCCCCGCTGGGGGTCGGGACTATGGCTACACCTTC.

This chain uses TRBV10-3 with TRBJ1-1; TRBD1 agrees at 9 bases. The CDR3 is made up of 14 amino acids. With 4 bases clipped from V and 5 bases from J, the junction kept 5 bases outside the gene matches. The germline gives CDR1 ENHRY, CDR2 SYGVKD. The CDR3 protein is CAISGGQGWTEAFF. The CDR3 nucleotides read TGTGCCATCAGTGGGGGACAGGGCTGGACTGAAGCTTTCTTT.

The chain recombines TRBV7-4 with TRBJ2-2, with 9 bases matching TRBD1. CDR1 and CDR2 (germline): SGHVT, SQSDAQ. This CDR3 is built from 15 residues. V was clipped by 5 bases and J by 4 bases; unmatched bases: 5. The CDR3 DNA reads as TGTGCCAGCAGCATACAGGGGGCGGGCACCGGGGAGCTGTTTTTT. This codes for CASSIQGAGTGELFF.

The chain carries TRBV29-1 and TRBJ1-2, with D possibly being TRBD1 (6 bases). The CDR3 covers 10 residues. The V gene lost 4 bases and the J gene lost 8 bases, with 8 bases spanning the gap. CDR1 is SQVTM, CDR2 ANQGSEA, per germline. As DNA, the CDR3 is TGCAGCGTTGTAGGACAGGGCTACACCTTC. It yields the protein CSVVGQGYTF. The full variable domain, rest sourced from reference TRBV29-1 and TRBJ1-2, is SAVISQKPSRDICQRGTSLTIQCQVDSQVTMMFWYRQQPGQSLTLIATANQGSEATYESGFVIDKFPISRPNLTFSTLTVSNMSPEDSSIYLCSVVGQGYTFGSGTRLTVV.

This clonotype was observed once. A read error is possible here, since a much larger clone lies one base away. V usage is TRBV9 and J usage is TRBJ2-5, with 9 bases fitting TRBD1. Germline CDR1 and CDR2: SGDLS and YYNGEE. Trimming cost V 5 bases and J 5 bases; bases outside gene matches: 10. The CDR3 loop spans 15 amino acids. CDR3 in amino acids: CASSLPYRGHETQYF. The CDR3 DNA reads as TGTGCCAGCAGTCTTCCCTACAGGGGGCATGAGACCCAGTACTTC.

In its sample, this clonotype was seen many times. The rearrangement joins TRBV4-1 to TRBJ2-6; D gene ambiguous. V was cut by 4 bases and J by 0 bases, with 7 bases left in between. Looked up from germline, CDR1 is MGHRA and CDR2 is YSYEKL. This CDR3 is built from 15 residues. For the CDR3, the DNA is TGCGCCAGCAGCCCTGGACCCTCTGGGGCCAACGTCCTGACTTTC. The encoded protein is CASSPGPSGANVLTF.

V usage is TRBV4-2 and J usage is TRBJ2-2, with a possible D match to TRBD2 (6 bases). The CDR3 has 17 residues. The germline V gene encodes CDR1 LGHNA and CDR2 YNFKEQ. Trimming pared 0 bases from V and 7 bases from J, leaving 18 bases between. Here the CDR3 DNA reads TGTGCCAGCAGCCAAGAGGTGGGAGGCCTTGACAGCGGGGAGCTGTTTTTT. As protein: CASSQEVGGLDSGELFF.

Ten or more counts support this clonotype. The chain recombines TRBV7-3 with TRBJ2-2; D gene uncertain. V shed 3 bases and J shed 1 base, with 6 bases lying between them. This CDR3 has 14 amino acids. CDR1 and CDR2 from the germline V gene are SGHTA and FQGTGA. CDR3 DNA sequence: TGTGCCAGCAGCTTCTACCAGAACACCGGGGAGCTGTTTTTT. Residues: CASSFYQNTGELFF.

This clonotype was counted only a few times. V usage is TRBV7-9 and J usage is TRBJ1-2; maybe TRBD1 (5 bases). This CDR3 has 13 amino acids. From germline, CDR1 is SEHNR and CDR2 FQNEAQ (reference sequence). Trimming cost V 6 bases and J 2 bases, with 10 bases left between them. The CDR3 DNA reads TGTGCCAGCAGGGACGGACAAAACTATGGCTACACCTTC. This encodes CASRDGQNYGYTF.

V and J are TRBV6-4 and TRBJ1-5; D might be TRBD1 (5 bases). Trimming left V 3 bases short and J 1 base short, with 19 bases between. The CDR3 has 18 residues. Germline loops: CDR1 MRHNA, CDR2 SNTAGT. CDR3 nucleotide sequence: TGTGCCAGCAGTGAAGCCCACAGGCGGAGTGACAGCAATCAGCCCCAGCATTTT. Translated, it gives CASSEAHRRSDSNQPQHF.

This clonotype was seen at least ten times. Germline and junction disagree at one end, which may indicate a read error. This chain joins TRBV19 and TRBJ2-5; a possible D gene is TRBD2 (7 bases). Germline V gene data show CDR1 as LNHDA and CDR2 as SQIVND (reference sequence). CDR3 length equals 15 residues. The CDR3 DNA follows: TGTGCCTGTAGTATCCCTTCGCGGGGGCGAGAGACCCAGTACTTC. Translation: CACSIPSRGRETQYF. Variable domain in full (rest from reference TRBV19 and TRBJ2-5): DGGITQSPKYLFRKEGQNVTLSCEQNLNHDAMYWYRQDPGQGLRLIYYSQIVNDFQKGDIAEGYSVSREKKESFPLTVTSAQKNPTAFYLCACSIPSRGRETQYFGPGTRLLVL.

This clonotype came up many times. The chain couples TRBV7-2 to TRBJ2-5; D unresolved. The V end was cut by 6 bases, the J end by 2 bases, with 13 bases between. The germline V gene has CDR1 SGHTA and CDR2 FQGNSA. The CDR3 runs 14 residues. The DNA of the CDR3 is TGTGCCAGCAGGGTCCTACGTCCTCAAGAGACCCAGTACTTC. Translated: CASRVLRPQETQYF.

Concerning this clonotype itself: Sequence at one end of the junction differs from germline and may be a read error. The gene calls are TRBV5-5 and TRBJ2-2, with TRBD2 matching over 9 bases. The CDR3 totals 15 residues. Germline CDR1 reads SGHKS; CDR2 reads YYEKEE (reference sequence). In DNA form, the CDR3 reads TGCGCCAGCAGCTTGATGGCGGGAGGGGCCGGGGAGCTGTTTTTT. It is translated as CASSLMAGGAGELFF.

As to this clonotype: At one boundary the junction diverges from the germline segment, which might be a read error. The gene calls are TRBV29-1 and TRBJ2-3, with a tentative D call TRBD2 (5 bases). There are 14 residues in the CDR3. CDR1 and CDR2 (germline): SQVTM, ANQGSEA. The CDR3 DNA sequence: TGCAGCGTTGTTAGTGGACTCCCCACAGATACGCGGTATTTT. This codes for CSVVSGLPTDTRYF.

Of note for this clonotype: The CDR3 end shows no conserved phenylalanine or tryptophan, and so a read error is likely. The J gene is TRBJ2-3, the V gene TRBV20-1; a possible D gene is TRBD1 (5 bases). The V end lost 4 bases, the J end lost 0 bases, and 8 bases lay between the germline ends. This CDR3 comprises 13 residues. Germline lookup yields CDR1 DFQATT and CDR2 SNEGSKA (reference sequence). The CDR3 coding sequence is TGCAGTGCTATGGACACAAGCACAGATACGCAGTATGTT. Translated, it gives CSAMDTSTDTQYV.

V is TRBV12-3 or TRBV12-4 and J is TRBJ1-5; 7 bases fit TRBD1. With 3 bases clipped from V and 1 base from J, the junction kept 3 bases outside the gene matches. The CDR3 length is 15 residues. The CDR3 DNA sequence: TGTGCCAGCAGTTTGGGACAGAAGAGCAATCAGCCCCAGCATTTT. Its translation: CASSLGQKSNQPQHF.